Below, 7 T cell receptor beta chains from the same sample are listed, as sequenced in a study of cytomegalovirus exposure and HLA in healthy donors (dated by TCRdb to the late 2010s). Receptor libraries were prepared by the immunoSEQ multiplex PCR assay. For the multiplex PCR, a mixture combining 60 forward primers for TCR Vbeta segments and 13 reverse primers for TCR Jbeta segments was used. The clones in this table, taken by TCRdb from immuneACCESS, are in-frame only. Not every clone is retained; where verified, under half of the shortfall comes from an unresolved V gene, and the cause of the rest is unknown. This sample comprises 130,000 or so clones, about four fifths of them detected only once. Clones ranked in the top ten supply roughly 9.3% of the sample. The source material was PBMCs. All receptors come from a woman aged 45-59 years in good health and CMV-seropositive.

The chain employs TRBV7-2 and TRBJ1-5; a weak D match, TRBD1 (5 bases). CDR1 and CDR2 from the germline V gene are SGHTA and FQGNSA. CDR3 length: 14 residues. Trimming removed 5 bases at V and 4 bases at J, with 12 bases between. CDR3 nucleotide sequence: TGTGCCAGCAGCCCGGCGGGGGATAATCAGCCCCAGCATTTT. It yields the protein CASSPAGDNQPQHF.

The chain recombines TRBV9 with TRBJ1-5; 10 nucleotides line up with TRBD1. The trim removed 2 bases at V and 7 bases at J, leaving 6 bases unmatched. The CDR3 is 15 amino acids. Looked up from germline, CDR1 is SGDLS and CDR2 is YYNGEE. Here the CDR3 reads CASSVSDRGPQPQHF. In DNA, the CDR3 is TGTGCCAGCAGCGTGAGTGACAGGGGGCCACAGCCCCAGCATTTT.

The chain employs TRBV9 and TRBJ2-1; TRBD2 agrees at 8 bases. This CDR3 has 16 amino acids. Germline lookup yields CDR1 SGDLS and CDR2 YYNGEE. J was trimmed by 5 bases and V by 3 bases; bases with no gene match: 10. The CDR3 bases are TGTGCCAGCAGCGGCGTGGTAGCGGGGCCCGACAATGAGCAGTTCTTC. Residues: CASSGVVAGPDNEQFF.

The chain carries TRBV7-2 and TRBJ1-2; 8 bases agree with TRBD1. From germline, CDR1 is SGHTA and CDR2 FQGNSA. V lost 3 bases to trimming and J lost 4 bases; unmatched junction nucleotides: 4. The CDR3 is 14 amino acids. The CDR3 DNA sequence: TGTGCCAGCAGCTTGACAGGGGCCCCCTATGGCTACACCTTC. The encoded protein is CASSLTGAPYGYTF.

The chain couples TRBV11-3 to TRBJ2-2; D unclear. Trimming took 5 bases from V and 1 from J, leaving 14 bases between them. CDR3 length equals 16 residues. The germline gives CDR1 SGHNT, CDR2 YENEEA. CDR3 in DNA: TGTGCCAGCAGCCTCTCCCTGCGAGAGAACACCGGGGAGCTGTTTTTT. As protein: CASSLSLRENTGELFF.

The CDR3 reads CASSRGQEGLYGYTF. The DNA of the CDR3 is TGTGCCAGCAGCCGAGGACAGGAGGGTCTCTATGGCTACACCTTC. J is TRBJ1-2 and V is TRBV6-5; 7 positions agree with TRBD1. Germline CDR1 and CDR2: MNHEY and SVGAGI. V lost 6 bases, J lost 4 bases, and 11 bases stayed unmatched. The CDR3 extends over 15 amino acids.

J is TRBJ1-1 and V is TRBV19; weak D call: TRBD1 (6 bases). V was clipped by 6 bases and J by 1 base, with 9 bases between them. Germline assignment: CDR1 LNHDA and CDR2 SQIVND (reference sequence). The CDR3 consists of 13 residues. The CDR3 coding sequence is TGTGCCAGTAGCCAGGGGCCGAACACTGAAGCTTTCTTT. Amino acids: CASSQGPNTEAFF.